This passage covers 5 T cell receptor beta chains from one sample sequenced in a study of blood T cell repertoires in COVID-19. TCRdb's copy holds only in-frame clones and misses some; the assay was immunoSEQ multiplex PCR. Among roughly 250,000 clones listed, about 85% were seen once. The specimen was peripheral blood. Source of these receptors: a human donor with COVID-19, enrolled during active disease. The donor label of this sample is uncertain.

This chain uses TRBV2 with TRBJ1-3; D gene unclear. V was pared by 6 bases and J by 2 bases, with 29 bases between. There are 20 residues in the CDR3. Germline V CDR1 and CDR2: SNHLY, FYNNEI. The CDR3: CASRPTPRTNPQGAGNTIYF. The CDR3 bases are TGTGCCAGCAGGCCCACCCCGAGAACAAACCCCCAAGGAGCTGGAAACACCATATATTTT. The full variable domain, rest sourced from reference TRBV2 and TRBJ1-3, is EPEVTQTPSHQVTQMGQEVILRCVPISNHLYFYWYRQILGQKVEFLVSFYNNEISEKSEIFDDQFSVERPDGSNFTLKIRSTKLEDSAMYFCASRPTPRTNPQGAGNTIYFGEGSWLTVV.

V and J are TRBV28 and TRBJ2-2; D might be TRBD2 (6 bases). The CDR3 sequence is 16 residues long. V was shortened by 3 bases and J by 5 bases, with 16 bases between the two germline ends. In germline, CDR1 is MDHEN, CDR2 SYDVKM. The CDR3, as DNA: TGTGCCAGCAGTTTCCGCGGCGGGGCAGGAACCGGGGAGCTGTTTTTT. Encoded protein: CASSFRGGAGTGELFF.

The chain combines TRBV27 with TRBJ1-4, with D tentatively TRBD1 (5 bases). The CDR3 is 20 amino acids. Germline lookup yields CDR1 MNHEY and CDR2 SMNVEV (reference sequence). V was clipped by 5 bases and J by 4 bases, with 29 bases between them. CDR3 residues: CASSPNGAVVGGGNNEKLFF. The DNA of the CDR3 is TGTGCCAGCAGTCCGAACGGGGCGGTAGTCGGGGGTGGGAATAATGAAAAACTGTTTTTT. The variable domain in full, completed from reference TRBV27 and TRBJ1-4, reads EAQVTQNPRYLITVTGKKLTVTCSQNMNHEYMSWYRQDPGLGLRQIYYSMNVEVTDKGDVPEGYKVSRKEKRNFPLILESPSPNQTSLYFCASSPNGAVVGGGNNEKLFFGSGTQLSVL.

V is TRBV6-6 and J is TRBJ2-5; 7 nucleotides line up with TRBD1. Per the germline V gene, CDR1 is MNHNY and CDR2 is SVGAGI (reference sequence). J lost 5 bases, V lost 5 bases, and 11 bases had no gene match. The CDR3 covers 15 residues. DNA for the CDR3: TGTGCCAGCAGTCATGGGACAGTTCTGGCGGAGACCCAGTACTTC. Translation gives CASSHGTVLAETQYF.

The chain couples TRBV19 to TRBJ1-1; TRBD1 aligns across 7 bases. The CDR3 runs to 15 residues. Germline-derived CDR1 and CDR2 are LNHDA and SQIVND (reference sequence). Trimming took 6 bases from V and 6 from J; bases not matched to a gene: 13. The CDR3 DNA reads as TGTGCCAGTAGCTATAGACAGGGATCGATCCCTGAAGCTTTCTTT. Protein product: CASSYRQGSIPEAFF.